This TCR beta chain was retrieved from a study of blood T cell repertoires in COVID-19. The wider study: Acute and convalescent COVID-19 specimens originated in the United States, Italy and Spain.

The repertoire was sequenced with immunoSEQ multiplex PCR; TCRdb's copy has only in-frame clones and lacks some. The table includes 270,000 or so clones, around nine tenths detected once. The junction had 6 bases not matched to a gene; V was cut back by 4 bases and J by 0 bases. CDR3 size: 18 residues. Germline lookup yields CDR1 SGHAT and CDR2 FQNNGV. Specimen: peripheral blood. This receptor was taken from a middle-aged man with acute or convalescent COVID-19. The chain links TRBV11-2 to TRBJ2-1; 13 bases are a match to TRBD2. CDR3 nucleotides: TGTGCCAGCAGCTCCGGGACTAGCGGGGTGGTCTCCTACAATGAGCAGTTCTTC. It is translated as CASSSGTSGVVSYNEQFF. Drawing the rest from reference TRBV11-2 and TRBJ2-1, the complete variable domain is EAGVAQSPRYKIIEKRQSVAFWCNPISGHATLYWYQQILGQGPKLLIQFQNNGVVDDSQLPKDRFSAERLKGVDSTLKIQPAKLEDSAVYLCASSSGTSGVVSYNEQFFGPGTRLTVL.